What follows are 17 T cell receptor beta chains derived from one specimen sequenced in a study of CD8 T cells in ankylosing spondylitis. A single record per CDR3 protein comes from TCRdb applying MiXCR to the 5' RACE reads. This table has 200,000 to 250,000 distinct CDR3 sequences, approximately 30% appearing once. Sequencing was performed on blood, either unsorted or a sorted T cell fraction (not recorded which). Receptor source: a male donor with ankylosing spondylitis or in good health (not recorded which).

CDR3 in DNA: TGTGCCAGCTCACCAGAAGGAGGTACGCAGTATTTT. It encodes CASSPEGGTQYF. V usage is TRBV18 and J usage is TRBJ2-3, with D maybe TRBD2 (5 bases). The length of the CDR3 is 12 residues. Between the trimmed V and J ends, which lost 2 bases and 8 bases, there was a span of 8 bases. CDR1 and CDR2 from the germline V gene are KGHSH and LQKENI. The full variable domain, its missing parts supplied by reference TRBV18 and TRBJ2-3, is NAGVMQNPRHLVRRRGQEARLRCSPMKGHSHVYWYRQLPEEGLKFMVYLQKENIIDESGMPKERFSAEFPKEGPSILRIQQVVRGDSAAYFCASSPEGGTQYFGPGTRLTVL.

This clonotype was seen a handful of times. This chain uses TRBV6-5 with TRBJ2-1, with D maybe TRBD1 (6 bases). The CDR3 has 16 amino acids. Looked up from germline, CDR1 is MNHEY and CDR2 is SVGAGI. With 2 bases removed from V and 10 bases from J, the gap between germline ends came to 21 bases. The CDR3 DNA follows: TGTGCCAGCAGTTACACCCCTACCCGTGTCAGGGGAGAGCAGTTCTTC. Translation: CASSYTPTRVRGEQFF.

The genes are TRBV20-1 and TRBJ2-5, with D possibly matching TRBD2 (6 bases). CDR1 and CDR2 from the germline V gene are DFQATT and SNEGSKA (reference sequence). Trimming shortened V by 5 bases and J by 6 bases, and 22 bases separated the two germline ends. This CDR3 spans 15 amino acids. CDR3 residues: CSAPHLSRGSKTQYF. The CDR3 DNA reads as TGCAGTGCTCCCCATCTCAGCCGGGGGAGCAAGACCCAGTACTTC.

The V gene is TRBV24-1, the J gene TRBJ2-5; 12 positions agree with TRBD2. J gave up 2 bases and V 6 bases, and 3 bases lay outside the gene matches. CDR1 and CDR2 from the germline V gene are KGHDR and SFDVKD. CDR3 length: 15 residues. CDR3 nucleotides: TGTGCCACCAGTTCACTAGCGGGGGGACAAGAGACCCAGTACTTC. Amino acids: CATSSLAGGQETQYF.

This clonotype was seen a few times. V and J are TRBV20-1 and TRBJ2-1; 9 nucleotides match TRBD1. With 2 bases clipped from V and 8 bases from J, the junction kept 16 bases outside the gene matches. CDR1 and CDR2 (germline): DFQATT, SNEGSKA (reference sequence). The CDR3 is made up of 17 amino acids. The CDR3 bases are TGCAGTGCTAGACCACCTCACAGGGGGCGCGTAGAGGATGAGCAGTTCTTC. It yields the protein CSARPPHRGRVEDEQFF.

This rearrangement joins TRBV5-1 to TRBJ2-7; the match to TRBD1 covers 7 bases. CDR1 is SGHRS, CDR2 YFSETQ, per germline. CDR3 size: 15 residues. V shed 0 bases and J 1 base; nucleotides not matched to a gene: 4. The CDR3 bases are TGCGCCAGCAGCTTGGACGGGACAGCTTCCTACGAGCAGTACTTC. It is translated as CASSLDGTASYEQYF.

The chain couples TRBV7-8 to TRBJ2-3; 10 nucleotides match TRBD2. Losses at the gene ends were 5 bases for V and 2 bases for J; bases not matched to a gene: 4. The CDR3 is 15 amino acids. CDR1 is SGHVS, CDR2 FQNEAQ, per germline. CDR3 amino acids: CASSASGGLTDTQYF. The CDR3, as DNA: TGTGCCAGCAGCGCTAGCGGGGGCCTCACAGATACGCAGTATTTT. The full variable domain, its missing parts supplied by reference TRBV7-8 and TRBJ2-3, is GAGVSQSPRYKVAKRGQDVALRCDPISGHVSLFWYQQALGQGPEFLTYFQNEAQLDKSGLPSDRFFAERPEGSVSTLKIQRTQQEDSAVYLCASSASGGLTDTQYFGPGTRLTVL.

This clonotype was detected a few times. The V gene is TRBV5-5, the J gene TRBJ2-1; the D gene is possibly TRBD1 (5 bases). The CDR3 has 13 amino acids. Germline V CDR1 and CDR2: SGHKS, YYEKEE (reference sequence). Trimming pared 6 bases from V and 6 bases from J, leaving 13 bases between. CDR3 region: CASTDTDRNEQFF. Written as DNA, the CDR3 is TGTGCCAGCACGGACACCGATCGCAATGAGCAGTTCTTC.

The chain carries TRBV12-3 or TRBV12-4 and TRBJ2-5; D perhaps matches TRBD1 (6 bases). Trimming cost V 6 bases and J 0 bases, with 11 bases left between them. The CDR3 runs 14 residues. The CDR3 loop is CASRRDRHQETQYF. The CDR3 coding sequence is TGTGCCAGCAGACGAGACAGGCACCAAGAGACCCAGTACTTC.

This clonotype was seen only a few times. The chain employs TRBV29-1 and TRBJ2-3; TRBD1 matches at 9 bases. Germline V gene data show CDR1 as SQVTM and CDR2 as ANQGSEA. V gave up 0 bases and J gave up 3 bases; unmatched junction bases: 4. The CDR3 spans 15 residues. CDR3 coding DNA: TGCAGCGTTGAAGATCCAGGGACAGGGACAGATACGCAGTATTTT. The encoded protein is CSVEDPGTGTDTQYF.

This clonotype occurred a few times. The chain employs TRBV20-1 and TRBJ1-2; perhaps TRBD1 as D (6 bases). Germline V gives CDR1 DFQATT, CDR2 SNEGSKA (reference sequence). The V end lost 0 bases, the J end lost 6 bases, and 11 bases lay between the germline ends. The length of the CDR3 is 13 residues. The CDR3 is CSARDAAGDGYTF. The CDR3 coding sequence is TGCAGTGCTAGAGATGCGGCAGGGGATGGCTACACCTTC.

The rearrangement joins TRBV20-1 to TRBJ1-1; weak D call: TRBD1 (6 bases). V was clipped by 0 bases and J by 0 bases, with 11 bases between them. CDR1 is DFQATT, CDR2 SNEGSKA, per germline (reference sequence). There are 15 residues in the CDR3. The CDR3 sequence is CSARDLEGVNTEAFF. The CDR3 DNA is TGCAGTGCTAGAGATCTGGAGGGGGTGAACACTGAAGCTTTCTTT.

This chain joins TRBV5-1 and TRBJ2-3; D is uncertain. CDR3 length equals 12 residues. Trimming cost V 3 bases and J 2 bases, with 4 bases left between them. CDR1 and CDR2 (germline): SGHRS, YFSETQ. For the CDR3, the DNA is TGCGCCAGCAGCTCAAACACAGATACGCAGTATTTT. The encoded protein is CASSSNTDTQYF.

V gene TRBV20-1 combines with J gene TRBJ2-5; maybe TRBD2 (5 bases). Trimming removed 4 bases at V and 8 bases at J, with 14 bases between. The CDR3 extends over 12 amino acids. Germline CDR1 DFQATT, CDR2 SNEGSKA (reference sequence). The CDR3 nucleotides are TGCAGTGCTACGGTCGGGGATAGAACCCAGTACTTC. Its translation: CSATVGDRTQYF.

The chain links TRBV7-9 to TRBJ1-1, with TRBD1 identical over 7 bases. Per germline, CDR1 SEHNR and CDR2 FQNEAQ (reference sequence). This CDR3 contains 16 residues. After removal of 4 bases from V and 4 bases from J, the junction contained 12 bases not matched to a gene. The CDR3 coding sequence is TGTGCCAGCAGCTCTTCCACGACAGGGCTTTTCACTGAAGCTTTCTTT. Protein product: CASSSSTTGLFTEAFF.

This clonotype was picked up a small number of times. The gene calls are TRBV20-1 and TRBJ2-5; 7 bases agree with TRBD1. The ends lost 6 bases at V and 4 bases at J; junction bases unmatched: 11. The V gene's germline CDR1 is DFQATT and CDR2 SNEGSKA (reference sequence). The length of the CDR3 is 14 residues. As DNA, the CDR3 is TGCAGTGCCCCGCGACAGGGCCTTCCAGAGACCCAGTACTTC. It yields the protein CSAPRQGLPETQYF.

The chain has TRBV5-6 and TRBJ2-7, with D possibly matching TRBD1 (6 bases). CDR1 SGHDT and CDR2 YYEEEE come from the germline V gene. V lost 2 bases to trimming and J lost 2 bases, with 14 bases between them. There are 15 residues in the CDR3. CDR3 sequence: CASSLGTGQPYEQYF. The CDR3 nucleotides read TGTGCCAGCAGCTTAGGAACGGGACAACCCTACGAGCAGTACTTC.